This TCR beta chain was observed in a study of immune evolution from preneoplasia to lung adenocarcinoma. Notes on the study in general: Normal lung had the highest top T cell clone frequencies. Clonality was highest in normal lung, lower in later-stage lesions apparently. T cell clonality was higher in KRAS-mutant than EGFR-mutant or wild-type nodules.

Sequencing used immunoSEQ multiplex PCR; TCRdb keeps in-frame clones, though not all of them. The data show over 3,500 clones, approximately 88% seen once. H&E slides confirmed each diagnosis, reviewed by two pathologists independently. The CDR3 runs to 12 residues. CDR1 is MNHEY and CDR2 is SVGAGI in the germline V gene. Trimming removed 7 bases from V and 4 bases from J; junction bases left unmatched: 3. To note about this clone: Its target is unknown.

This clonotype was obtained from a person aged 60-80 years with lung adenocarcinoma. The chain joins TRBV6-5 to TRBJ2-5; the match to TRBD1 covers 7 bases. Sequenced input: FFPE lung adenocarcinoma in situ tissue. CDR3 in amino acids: CASTGQAETQYF. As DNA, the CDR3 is TGTGCCAGCACCGGACAGGCAGAGACCCAGTACTTC.